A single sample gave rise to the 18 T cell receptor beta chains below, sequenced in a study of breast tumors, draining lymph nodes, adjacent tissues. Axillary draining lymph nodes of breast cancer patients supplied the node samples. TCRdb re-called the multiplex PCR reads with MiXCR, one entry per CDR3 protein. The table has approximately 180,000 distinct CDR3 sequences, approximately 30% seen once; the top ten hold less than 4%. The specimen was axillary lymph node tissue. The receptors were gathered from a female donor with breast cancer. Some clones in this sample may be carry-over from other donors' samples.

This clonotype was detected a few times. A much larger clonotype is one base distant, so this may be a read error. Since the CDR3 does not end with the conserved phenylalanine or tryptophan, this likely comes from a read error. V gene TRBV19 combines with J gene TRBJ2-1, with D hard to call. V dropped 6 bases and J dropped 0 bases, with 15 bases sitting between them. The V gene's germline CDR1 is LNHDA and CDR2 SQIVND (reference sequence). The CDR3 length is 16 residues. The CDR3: CASSLRSRSSYNEQFS. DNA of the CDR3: TGTGCCAGTAGCCTCCGGAGTAGGAGCTCCTACAATGAGCAGTTCTCC.

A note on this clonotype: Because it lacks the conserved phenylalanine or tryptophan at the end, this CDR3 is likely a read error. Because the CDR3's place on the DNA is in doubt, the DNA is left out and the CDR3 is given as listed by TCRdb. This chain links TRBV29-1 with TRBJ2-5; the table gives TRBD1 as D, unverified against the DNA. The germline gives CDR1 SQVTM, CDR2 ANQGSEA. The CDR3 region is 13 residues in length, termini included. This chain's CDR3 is CSVPPGNGETQCS.

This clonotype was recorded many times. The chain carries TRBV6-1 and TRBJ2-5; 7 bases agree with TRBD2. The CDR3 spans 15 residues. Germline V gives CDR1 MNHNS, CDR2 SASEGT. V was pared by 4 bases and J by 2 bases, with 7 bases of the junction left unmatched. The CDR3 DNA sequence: TGTGCCAGCAGTGTTGGGGGAGGGACTCAAGAGACCCAGTACTTC. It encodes CASSVGGGTQETQYF.

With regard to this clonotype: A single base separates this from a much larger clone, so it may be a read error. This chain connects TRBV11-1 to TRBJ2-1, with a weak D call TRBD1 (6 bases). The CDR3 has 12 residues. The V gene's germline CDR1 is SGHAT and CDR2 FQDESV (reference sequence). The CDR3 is CASSLRGWERFF. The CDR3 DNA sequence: TGTGCCAGCAGCCTCAGGGGTTGGGAGCGGTTCTTC.

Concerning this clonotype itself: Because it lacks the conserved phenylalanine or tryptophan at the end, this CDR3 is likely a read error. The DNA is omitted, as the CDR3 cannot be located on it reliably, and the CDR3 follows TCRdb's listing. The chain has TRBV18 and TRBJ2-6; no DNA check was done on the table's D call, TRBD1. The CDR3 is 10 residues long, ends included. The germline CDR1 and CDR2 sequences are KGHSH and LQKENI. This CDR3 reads CASSPITGTS.

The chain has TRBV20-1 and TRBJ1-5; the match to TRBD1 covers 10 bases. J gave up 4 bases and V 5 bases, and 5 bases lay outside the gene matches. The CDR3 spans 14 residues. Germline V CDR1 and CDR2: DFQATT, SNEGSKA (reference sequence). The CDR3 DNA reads TGCAGTGCTCACCGGGACAGGGGTAATCAGCCCCAGCATTTT. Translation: CSAHRDRGNQPQHF.

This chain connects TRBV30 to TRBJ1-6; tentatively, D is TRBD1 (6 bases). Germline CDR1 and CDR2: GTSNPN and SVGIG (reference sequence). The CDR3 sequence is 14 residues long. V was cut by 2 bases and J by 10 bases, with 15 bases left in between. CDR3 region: CAWSPRGRGSPLHF. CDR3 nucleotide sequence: TGTGCCTGGAGTCCCAGGGGAAGAGGATCACCCCTCCACTTT. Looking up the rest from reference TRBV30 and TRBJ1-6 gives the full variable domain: SQTIHQWPATLVQPVGSPLSLECTVEGTSNPNLYWYRQAAGRGLQLLFYSVGIGQISSEVPQNLSASRPQDRQFILSSKKLLLSDSGFYLCAWSPRGRGSPLHFGNGTRLTVT.

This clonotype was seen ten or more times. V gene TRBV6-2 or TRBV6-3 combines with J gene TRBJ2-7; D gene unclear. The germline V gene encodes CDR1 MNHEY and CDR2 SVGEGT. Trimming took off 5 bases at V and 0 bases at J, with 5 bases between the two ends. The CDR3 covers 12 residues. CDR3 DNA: TGTGCCAGCAGTCCCCTCTCCTACGAGCAGTACTTC. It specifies CASSPLSYEQYF.

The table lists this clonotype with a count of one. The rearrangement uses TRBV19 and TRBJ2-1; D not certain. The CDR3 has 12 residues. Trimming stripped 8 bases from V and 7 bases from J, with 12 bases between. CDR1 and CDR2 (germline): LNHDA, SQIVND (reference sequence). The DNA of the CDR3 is TGTGCCAGTGGAATTGGGTCGAATGAGCAGTTCTTC. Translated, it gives CASGIGSNEQFF.

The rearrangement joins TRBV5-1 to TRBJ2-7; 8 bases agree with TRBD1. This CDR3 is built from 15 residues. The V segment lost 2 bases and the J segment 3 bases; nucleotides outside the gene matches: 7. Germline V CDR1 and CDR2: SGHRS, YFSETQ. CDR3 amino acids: CASSLDGQGGYEQYF. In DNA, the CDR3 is TGCGCCAGCAGCTTAGATGGACAGGGAGGCTACGAGCAGTACTTC.

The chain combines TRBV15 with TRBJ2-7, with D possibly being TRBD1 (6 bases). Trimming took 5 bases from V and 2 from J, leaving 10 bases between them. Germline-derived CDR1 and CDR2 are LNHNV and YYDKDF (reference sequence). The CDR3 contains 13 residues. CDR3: CATSPGTTYEQYF. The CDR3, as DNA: TGTGCCACCAGCCCCGGGACAACCTACGAGCAGTACTTC.

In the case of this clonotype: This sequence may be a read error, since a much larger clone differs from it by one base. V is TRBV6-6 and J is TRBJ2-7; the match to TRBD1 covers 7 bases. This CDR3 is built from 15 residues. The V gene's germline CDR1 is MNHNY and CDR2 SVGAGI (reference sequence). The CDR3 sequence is CASRGRQGPTYEQHF. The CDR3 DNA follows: TGTGCCAGCAGAGGACGACAGGGACCAACCTACGAGCAGCACTTC.

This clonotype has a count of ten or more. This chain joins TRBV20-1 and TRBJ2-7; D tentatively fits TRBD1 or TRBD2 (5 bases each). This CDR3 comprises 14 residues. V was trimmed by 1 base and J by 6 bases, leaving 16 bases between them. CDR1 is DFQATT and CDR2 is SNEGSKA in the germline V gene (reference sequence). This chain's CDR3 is CSARVGPGPSEQYF. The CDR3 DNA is TGCAGTGCTAGAGTTGGCCCGGGACCCTCCGAGCAGTACTTC.

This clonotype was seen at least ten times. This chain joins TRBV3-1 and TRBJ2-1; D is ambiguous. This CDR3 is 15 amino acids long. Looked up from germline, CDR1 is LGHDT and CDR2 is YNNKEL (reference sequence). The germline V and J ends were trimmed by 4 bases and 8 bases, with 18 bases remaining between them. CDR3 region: CASSPEWASTYEQFF. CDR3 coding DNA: TGTGCCAGCAGCCCCGAGTGGGCTAGTACCTATGAGCAGTTCTTC.

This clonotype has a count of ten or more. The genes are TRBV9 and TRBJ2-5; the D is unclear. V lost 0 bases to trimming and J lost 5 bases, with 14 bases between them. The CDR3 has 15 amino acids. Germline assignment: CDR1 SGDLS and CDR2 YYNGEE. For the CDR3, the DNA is TGTGCCAGCAGCGTAGCGGCCGACCGGTGGGAGACCCAGTACTTC. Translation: CASSVAADRWETQYF. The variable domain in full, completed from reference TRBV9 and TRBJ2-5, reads DSGVTQTPKHLITATGQRVTLRCSPRSGDLSVYWYQQSLDQGLQFLIQYYNGEERAKGNILERFSAQQFPDLHSELNLSSLELGDSALYFCASSVAADRWETQYFGPGTRLLVL.

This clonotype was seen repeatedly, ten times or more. CDR3 loop: CASSSGLAGGPRTQYF. As DNA, the CDR3 is TGCGCCAGCAGCTCCGGACTAGCGGGAGGGCCGAGGACCCAGTACTTC. The gene calls are TRBV5-1 and TRBJ2-5, with TRBD2 matching 15 bases. The trim removed 3 bases at V and 7 bases at J, leaving 7 bases unmatched. The CDR3 is 16 residues long. The V gene's germline CDR1 is SGHRS and CDR2 YFSETQ. Full variable domain (remainder filled in from reference TRBV5-1 and TRBJ2-5): KAGVTQTPRYLIKTRGQQVTLSCSPISGHRSVSWYQQTPGQGLQFLFEYFSETQRNKGNFPGRFSGRQFSNSRSEMNVSTLELGDSALYLCASSSGLAGGPRTQYFGPGTRLLVL.

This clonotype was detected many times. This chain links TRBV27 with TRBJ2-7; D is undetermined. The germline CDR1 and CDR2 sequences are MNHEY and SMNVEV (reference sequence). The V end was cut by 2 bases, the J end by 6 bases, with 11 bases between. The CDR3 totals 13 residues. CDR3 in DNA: TGTGCCAGCAGTTTAAGCTTTGTGGGCGAGCAGTACTTC. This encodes CASSLSFVGEQYF.

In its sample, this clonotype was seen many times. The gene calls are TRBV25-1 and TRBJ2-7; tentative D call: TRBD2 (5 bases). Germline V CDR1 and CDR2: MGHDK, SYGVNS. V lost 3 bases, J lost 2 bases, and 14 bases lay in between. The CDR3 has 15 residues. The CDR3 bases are TGTGCCAGCAGTGATTTGGGAGCTAGTACCTACGAGCAGTACTTC. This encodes CASSDLGASTYEQYF.